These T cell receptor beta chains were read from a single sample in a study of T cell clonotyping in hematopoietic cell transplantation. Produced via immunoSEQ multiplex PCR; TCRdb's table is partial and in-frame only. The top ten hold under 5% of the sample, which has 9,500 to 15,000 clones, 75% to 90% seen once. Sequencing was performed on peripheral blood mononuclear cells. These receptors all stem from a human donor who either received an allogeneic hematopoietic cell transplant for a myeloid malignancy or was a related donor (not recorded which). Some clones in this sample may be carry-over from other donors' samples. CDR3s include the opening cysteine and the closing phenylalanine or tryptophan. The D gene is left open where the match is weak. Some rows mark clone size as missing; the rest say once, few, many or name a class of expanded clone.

cdr3_aa: CASSLRPSGSSYNEQFF
cdr3_nt: TGTGCCAGCAGCCTTCGCCCTAGCGGGAGCTCCTACAATGAGCAGTTCTTC
v_call: TRBV7-3
clone_size: .
d_call: TRBD2
j_call: TRBJ2-1

cdr3_aa: CASSLVPDRVGQPQHF
cdr3_nt: TGTGCCAGCAGCTTAGTCCCGGACAGGGTCGGACAGCCCCAGCATTTT
v_call: TRBV11-2
clone_size: .
d_call: TRBD1
j_call: TRBJ1-5

cdr3_aa: CASNSWAGQNGYTF
cdr3_nt: TGTGCCAGCAACTCCTGGGCAGGGCAAAATGGCTACACCTTC
v_call: TRBV7-2
clone_size: .
d_call: .
j_call: TRBJ1-2

cdr3_aa: CASMGGNTIYF
cdr3_nt: TGTGCCAGCATGGGTGGAAACACCATATATTTT
v_call: TRBV6-6
clone_size: few
d_call: .
j_call: TRBJ1-3

cdr3_aa: CASSVGSRTTGVDEKLFF
cdr3_nt: TGTGCCAGCAGCGTAGGCTCCCGTACGACAGGGGTGGACGAAAAACTGTTTTTT
v_call: TRBV9
clone_size: .
d_call: TRBD1
j_call: TRBJ1-4

cdr3_aa: CASSLQETQYF
cdr3_nt: TGCGCCAGCAGCCTCCAAGAGACCCAGTACTTC
v_call: TRBV5-1
clone_size: .
d_call: .
j_call: TRBJ2-5

cdr3_aa: CASQGTAFGEQYF
cdr3_nt: TGTGCCAGCCAGGGGACAGCTTTTGGGGAGCAGTACTTC
v_call: TRBV19
clone_size: .
d_call: TRBD1
j_call: TRBJ2-7

cdr3_aa: CASIATGTPDTQYF
cdr3_nt: TGTGCCAGCATTGCGACGGGGACCCCAGATACGCAGTATTTT
v_call: TRBV6-5
clone_size: .
d_call: .
j_call: TRBJ2-3

cdr3_aa: CASSGQGLSGYTF
cdr3_nt: TGTGCCAGCAGCGGACAGGGGTTGTCAGGCTACACCTTC
v_call: TRBV6-6
clone_size: .
d_call: TRBD1
j_call: TRBJ1-2

cdr3_aa: CASSLTSGGAYEQFF
cdr3_nt: TGTGCCAGCAGCTTGACTAGCGGGGGGGCGTATGAGCAGTTCTTC
v_call: TRBV5-5
clone_size: .
d_call: TRBD2
j_call: TRBJ2-1

cdr3_aa: CASSTSGSREQYF
cdr3_nt: TGTGCCAGCAGCACTAGCGGGAGCCGCGAGCAGTACTTC
v_call: TRBV27
clone_size: .
d_call: TRBD2
j_call: TRBJ2-7

cdr3_aa: CASSERLGGELFF
cdr3_nt: TGTGCCAGCAGCGAAAGATTGGGCGGGGAGCTGTTTTTT
v_call: TRBV9
clone_size: .
d_call: .
j_call: TRBJ2-2

cdr3_aa: CASSFGTGIPTF
cdr3_nt: .
v_call: TRBV7-3
clone_size: .
d_call: .
j_call: TRBJ1-2

cdr3_aa: CASRGPGGWGQPQHF
cdr3_nt: TGTGCCAGCAGAGGCCCCGGAGGGTGGGGTCAGCCCCAGCATTTT
v_call: TRBV27
clone_size: .
d_call: .
j_call: TRBJ1-5

cdr3_aa: CASNPLGAGGPNTEAFF
cdr3_nt: TGCGCCAGCAACCCACTCGGGGCAGGGGGCCCAAACACTGAAGCTTTCTTT
v_call: TRBV4-1
clone_size: .
d_call: TRBD1
j_call: TRBJ1-1

cdr3_aa: CASSDSSGGASTDTQYF
cdr3_nt: TGTGCCAGCAGTGACTCTAGCGGGGGGGCCAGCACAGATACGCAGTATTTT
v_call: TRBV6-4
clone_size: few
d_call: TRBD2
j_call: TRBJ2-3

cdr3_aa: CASSPGTVPYEQYF
cdr3_nt: TGTGCCAGCAGCCCCGGGACAGTCCCCTACGAGCAGTACTTC
v_call: TRBV7-2
clone_size: .
d_call: TRBD1
j_call: TRBJ2-7

cdr3_aa: CASSPPQGMTEAFF
cdr3_nt: TGCGCCAGCAGCCCCCCCCAGGGGATGACTGAAGCTTTCTTT
v_call: TRBV5-1
clone_size: .
d_call: .
j_call: TRBJ1-1

cdr3_aa: CASSLGGGSYEQYF
cdr3_nt: TGCGCCAGCAGCTTGGGAGGGGGATCCTACGAGCAGTACTTC
v_call: TRBV5-1
clone_size: .
d_call: .
j_call: TRBJ2-7

cdr3_aa: CASSHPRDGADTQYF
cdr3_nt: TGCGCCAGCAGCCACCCCAGGGATGGGGCAGATACGCAGTATTTT
v_call: TRBV4-3
clone_size: .
d_call: .
j_call: TRBJ2-3

cdr3_aa: CASSPPGGETQYF
cdr3_nt: TGTGCCAGCAGCCCCCCGGGCGGAGAGACCCAGTACTTC
v_call: TRBV7-3
clone_size: once
d_call: .
j_call: TRBJ2-5

cdr3_aa: CSVDFRDRAEADTQYF
cdr3_nt: TGCAGCGTTGATTTTCGGGACAGGGCCGAGGCAGATACGCAGTATTTT
v_call: TRBV29-1
clone_size: .
d_call: TRBD1
j_call: TRBJ2-3

cdr3_aa: CASSRGRGGTGELFF
cdr3_nt: TGTGCCAGCAGCCGCGGGCGGGGAGGGACCGGGGAGCTGTTTTTT
v_call: TRBV13
clone_size: .
d_call: TRBD2
j_call: TRBJ2-2

cdr3_aa: CASSLAGGYGYTF
cdr3_nt: TGTGCCAGCAGCTTGGCCGGGGGGTATGGCTACACCTTC
v_call: TRBV5-4
clone_size: .
d_call: .
j_call: TRBJ1-2

cdr3_aa: CASSSLGRGPTNEKLFF
cdr3_nt: TGTGCCAGCAGCTCGCTGGGCCGGGGGCCAACTAATGAAAAACTGTTTTTT
v_call: TRBV7-9
clone_size: .
d_call: .
j_call: TRBJ1-4

cdr3_aa: CASSGLAGGPSYEQYF
cdr3_nt: TGTGCCAGCAGCGGGTTAGCGGGGGGGCCCAGCTACGAGCAGTACTTC
v_call: TRBV9
clone_size: .
d_call: TRBD2
j_call: TRBJ2-7

cdr3_aa: CASSPRPGTGELFF
cdr3_nt: TGTGCCAGCAGTCCCCGGCCGGGGACCGGGGAGCTGTTTTTT
v_call: TRBV6-4
clone_size: .
d_call: .
j_call: TRBJ2-2

cdr3_aa: CASSIHRGPGNQPQHF
cdr3_nt: TGTGCCAGTAGTATACACCGGGGGCCAGGGAATCAGCCCCAGCATTTT
v_call: TRBV19
clone_size: .
d_call: .
j_call: TRBJ1-5

cdr3_aa: CASSFVAGVYNEQFF
cdr3_nt: TGTGCCAGCAGTTTTGTAGCGGGGGTCTACAATGAGCAGTTCTTC
v_call: TRBV27
clone_size: .
d_call: TRBD2
j_call: TRBJ2-1

cdr3_aa: CASSQDADRTYEQYF
cdr3_nt: TGTGCCAGCAGCCAAGATGCGGACAGGACCTACGAGCAGTACTTC
v_call: TRBV4-2
clone_size: .
d_call: TRBD1
j_call: TRBJ2-7

cdr3_aa: CASSLRPRGYTF
cdr3_nt: TGTGCCAGCAGCTTACGCCCCCGTGGCTACACCTTC
v_call: TRBV7-2
clone_size: .
d_call: .
j_call: TRBJ1-2

cdr3_aa: CASRSSGNTEAFF
cdr3_nt: TGTGCCAGCAGAAGCAGTGGGAACACTGAAGCTTTCTTT
v_call: TRBV6-4
clone_size: .
d_call: .
j_call: TRBJ1-1

cdr3_aa: CASSPNRVGAGNEQFF
cdr3_nt: TGTGCCAGCAGTCCGAACAGGGTTGGGGCGGGGAATGAGCAGTTCTTC
v_call: TRBV27
clone_size: .
d_call: .
j_call: TRBJ2-1

cdr3_aa: CASSSGSTDTQYF
cdr3_nt: TGTGCCAGCAGCTCTGGGTCCACAGATACGCAGTATTTT
v_call: TRBV7-2
clone_size: .
d_call: .
j_call: TRBJ2-3

cdr3_aa: CASSPPQGYEQYF
cdr3_nt: TGTGCCAGCAGCCCTCCCCAGGGGTACGAGCAGTACTTC
v_call: TRBV13
clone_size: .
d_call: .
j_call: TRBJ2-7

cdr3_aa: CASSFSGQGANEQYF
cdr3_nt: TGTGCCAGCAGCTTCTCGGGACAGGGGGCTAACGAGCAGTACTTC
v_call: TRBV7-2
clone_size: .
d_call: TRBD1
j_call: TRBJ2-7

cdr3_aa: CASSVGQKLINGEKLFF
cdr3_nt: TGTGCCAGCAGCGTAGGACAGAAGTTAATTAACGGTGAAAAACTGTTTTTT
v_call: TRBV9
clone_size: .
d_call: .
j_call: TRBJ1-4

cdr3_aa: CASSNGPSSEYEQYF
cdr3_nt: TGTGCCAGCAGTAATGGTCCAAGTTCGGAATACGAGCAGTACTTC
v_call: TRBV21-1
clone_size: .
d_call: .
j_call: TRBJ2-7

cdr3_aa: CASSRDGRSADTQYF
cdr3_nt: TGTGCCAGCAGCCGGGACGGCCGAAGCGCAGATACGCAGTATTTT
v_call: TRBV6-6
clone_size: .
d_call: .
j_call: TRBJ2-3

cdr3_aa: CASSLGSREKKFF
cdr3_nt: TGTGCCAGCAGCTTAGGTTCCCGGGAAAAAAAGTTCTTC
v_call: TRBV7-2
clone_size: .
d_call: .
j_call: TRBJ2-1

cdr3_aa: CASSPSGAGVGGYTF
cdr3_nt: TGTGCCAGCAGCCCGTCGGGTGCGGGGGTGGGGGGCTACACCTTC
v_call: TRBV7-8
clone_size: .
d_call: .
j_call: TRBJ1-2